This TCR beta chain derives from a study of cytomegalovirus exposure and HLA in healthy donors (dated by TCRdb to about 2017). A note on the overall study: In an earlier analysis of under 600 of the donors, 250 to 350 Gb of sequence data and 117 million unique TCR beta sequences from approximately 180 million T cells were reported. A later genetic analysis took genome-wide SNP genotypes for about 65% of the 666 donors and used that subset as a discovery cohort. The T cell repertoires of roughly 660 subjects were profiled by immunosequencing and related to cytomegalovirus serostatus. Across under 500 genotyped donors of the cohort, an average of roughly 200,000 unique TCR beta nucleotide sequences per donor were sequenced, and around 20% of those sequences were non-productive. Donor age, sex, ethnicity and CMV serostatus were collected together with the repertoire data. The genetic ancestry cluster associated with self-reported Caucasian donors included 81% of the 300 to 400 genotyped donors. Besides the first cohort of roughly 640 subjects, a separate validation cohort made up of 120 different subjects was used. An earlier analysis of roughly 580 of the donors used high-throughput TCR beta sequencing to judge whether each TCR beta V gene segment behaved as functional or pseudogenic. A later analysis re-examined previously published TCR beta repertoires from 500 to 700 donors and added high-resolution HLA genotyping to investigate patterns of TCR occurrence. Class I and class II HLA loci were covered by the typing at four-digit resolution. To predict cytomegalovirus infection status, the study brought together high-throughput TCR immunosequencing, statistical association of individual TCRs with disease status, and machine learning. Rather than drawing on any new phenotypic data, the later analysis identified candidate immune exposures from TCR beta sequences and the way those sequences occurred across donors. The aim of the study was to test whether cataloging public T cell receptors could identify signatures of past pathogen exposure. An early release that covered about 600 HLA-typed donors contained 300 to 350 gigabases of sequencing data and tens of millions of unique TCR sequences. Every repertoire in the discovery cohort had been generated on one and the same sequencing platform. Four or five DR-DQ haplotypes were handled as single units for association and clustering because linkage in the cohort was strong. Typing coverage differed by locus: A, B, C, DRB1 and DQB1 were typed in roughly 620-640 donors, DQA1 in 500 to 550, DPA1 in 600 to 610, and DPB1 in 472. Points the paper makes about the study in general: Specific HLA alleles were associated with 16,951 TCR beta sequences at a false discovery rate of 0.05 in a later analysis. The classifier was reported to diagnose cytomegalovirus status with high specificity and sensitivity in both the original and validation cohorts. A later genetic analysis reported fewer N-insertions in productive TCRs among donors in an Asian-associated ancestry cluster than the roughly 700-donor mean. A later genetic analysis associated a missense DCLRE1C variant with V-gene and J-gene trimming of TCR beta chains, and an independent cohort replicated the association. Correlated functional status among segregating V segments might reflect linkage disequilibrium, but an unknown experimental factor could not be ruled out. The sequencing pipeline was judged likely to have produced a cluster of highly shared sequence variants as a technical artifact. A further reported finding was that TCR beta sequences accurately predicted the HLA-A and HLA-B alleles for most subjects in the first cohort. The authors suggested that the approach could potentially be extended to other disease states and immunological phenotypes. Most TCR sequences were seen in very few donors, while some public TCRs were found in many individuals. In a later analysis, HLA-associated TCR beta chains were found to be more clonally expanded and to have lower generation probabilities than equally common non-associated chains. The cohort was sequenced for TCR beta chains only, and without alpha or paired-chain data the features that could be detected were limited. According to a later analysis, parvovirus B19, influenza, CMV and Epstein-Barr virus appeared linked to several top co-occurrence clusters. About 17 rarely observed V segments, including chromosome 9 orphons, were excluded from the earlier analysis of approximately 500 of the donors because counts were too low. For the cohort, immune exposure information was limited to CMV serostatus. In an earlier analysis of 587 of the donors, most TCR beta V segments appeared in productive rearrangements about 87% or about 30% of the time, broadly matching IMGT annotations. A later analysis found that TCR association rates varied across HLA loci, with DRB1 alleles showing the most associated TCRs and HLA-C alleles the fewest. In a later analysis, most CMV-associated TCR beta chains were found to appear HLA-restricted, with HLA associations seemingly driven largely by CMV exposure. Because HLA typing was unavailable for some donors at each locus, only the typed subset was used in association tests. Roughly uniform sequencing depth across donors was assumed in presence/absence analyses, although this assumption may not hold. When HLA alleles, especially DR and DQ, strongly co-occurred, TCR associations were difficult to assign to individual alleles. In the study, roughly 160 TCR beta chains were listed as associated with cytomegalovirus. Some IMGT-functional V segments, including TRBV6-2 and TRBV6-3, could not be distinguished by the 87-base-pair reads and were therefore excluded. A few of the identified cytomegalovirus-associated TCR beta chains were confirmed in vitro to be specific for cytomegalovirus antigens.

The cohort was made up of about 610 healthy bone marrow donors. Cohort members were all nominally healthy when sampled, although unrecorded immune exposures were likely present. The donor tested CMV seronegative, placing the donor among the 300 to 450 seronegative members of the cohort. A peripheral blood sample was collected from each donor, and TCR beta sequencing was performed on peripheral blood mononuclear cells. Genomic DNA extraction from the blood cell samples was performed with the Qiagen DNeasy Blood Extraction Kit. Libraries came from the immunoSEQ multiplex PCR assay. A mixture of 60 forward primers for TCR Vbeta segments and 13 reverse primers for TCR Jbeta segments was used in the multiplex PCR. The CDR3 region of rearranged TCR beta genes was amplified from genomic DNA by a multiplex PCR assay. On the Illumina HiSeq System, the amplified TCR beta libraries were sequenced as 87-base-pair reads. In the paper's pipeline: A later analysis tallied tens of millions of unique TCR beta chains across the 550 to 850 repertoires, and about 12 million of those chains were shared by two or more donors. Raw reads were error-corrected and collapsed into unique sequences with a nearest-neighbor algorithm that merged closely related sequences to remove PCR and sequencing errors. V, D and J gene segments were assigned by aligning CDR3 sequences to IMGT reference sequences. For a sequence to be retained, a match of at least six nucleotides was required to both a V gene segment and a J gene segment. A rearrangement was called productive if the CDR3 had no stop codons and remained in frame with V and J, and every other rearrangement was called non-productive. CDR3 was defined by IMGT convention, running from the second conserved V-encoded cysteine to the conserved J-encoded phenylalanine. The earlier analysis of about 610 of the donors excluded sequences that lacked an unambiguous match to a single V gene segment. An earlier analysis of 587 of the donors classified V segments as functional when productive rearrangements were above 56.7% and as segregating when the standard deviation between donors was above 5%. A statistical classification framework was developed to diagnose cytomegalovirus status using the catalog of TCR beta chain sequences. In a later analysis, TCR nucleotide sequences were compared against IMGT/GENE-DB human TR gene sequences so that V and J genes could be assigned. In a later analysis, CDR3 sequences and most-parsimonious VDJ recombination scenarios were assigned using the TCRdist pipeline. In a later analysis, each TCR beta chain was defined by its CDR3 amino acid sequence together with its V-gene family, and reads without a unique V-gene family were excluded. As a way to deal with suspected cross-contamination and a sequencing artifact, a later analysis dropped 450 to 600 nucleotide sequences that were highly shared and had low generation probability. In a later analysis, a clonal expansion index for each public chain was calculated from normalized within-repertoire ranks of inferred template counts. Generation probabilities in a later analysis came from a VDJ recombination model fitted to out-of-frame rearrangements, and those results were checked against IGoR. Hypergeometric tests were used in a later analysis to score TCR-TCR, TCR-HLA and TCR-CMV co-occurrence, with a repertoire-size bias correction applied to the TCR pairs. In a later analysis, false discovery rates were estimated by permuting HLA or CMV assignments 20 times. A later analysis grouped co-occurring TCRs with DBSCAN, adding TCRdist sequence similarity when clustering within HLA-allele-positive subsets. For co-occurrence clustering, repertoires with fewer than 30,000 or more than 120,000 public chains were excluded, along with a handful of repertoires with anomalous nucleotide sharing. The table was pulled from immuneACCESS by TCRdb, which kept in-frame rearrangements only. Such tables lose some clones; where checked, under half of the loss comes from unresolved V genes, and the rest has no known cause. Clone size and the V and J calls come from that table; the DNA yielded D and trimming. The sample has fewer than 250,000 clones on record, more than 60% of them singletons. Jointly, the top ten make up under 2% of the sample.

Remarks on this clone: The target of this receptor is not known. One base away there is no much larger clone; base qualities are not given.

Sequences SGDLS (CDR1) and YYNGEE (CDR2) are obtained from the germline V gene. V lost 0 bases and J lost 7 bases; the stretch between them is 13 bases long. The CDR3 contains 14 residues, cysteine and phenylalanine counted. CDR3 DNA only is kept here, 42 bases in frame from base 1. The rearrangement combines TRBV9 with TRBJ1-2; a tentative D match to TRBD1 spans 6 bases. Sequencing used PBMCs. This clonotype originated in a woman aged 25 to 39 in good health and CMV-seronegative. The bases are TGTGCCAGCAGCGTAGGACAACAGGGATTTGGCTACACCTTC. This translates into CASSVGQQGFGYTF.